The rows below give T cell receptor beta chains drawn from one sample of a study of T cell responses to AZD1222 COVID-19 vaccine. Sequenced by immunoSEQ multiplex PCR; TCRdb stores in-frame clones only, minus some. The sample records about 120,000 clones, around 90% being singletons. The sequencing here drew on peripheral blood, taken 28 days after the second AZD1222 dose. Source of these receptors: an adult who received the AZD1222 COVID-19 vaccine. Both conserved end residues are part of each CDR3. A D gene is named only where the DNA matches it firmly. Clone size is not always given. Where it is, it says once, few, many or a class for expanded clones.

cdr3_nt	cdr3_aa	clone_size	j_call	v_call	d_call
TGCGCCAGCAGCCGAGGGGGACAGGGGGCTATGTACGAGCAGTACTTC	CASSRGGQGAMYEQYF	.	TRBJ2-7	TRBV4-1	TRBD1
TGTGCCAGCAGTGTCCAGGGGGTGGTATCCTACAATGAGCAGTTCTTC	CASSVQGVVSYNEQFF	.	TRBJ2-1	TRBV6-1	TRBD1
TGTGCCAGCACCCTTGCCACTGAAGCTTTCTTT	CASTLATEAFF	.	TRBJ1-1	TRBV28	.
TGCGCCAGCTCCGTAGGGAGCGGGGGACACTACGAGCAGTACTTC	CASSVGSGGHYEQYF	.	TRBJ2-7	TRBV5-1	TRBD2
TGTGCCAGCAGCTTATGGGACGGAATGGCTTACGAGCAGTACTTC	CASSLWDGMAYEQYF	.	TRBJ2-7	TRBV13	.
TGTGCCAGCAGCCCACTTACTTTTGATTCACCCCTCCACTTT	CASSPLTFDSPLHF	.	TRBJ1-6	TRBV27	.
TGTGCCAGCAGCTTGAACCGGGGGGACTATGGCTACACCTTC	CASSLNRGDYGYTF	once	TRBJ1-2	TRBV5-4	.
TGCGCCAGCAGCTTGGGATGGCAGACAATGAACACTGAAGCTTTCTTT	CASSLGWQTMNTEAFF	many	TRBJ1-1	TRBV5-1	.
TGTGCCAGCAGCCAATCACAGGGGCGGACCGGGGAGCTGTTTTTT	CASSQSQGRTGELFF	.	TRBJ2-2	TRBV14	TRBD1
TGCGCCAGCAGCCCTCGTGGCAATCAGCCCCAGCATTTT	CASSPRGNQPQHF	few	TRBJ1-5	TRBV5-1	.
TGTGCCAGCAGCTTGGGACTATACAATGAGCAGTTCTTC	CASSLGLYNEQFF	.	TRBJ2-1	TRBV11-2	TRBD2
TGTGCCAGTAGACCTCATACCGGGACAGCGAACACCGGGGAGCTGTTTTTT	CASRPHTGTANTGELFF	.	TRBJ2-2	TRBV19	TRBD1
TGTGCCATCACTGGGGACAGGGGCCAGCCCCAGCATTTT	CAITGDRGQPQHF	.	TRBJ1-5	TRBV10-3	TRBD1
TGTGCCAGCAGCGGCGGGCCGCGGTACAACACCGGGGAGCTGTTTTTT	CASSGGPRYNTGELFF	.	TRBJ2-2	TRBV11-3	.
TGTGCCAGCAAGAGACAGGGGAGCGGGCAGTACTTC	CASKRQGSGQYF	.	TRBJ2-7	TRBV27	TRBD1
TGTGCCACCAGTGATGGACAGGACTACGGAAATGAGCAGTTCTTC	CATSDGQDYGNEQFF	.	TRBJ2-1	TRBV24-1	.
TGTGCCAGTAGTGCCTTGGACAGGGGCGAGCAGTACTTC	CASSALDRGEQYF	.	TRBJ2-7	TRBV19	TRBD1
TGTGCCAGTAGTAGTTGGACAGGGACCTACGAGCAGTACTTC	CASSSWTGTYEQYF	.	TRBJ2-7	TRBV19	TRBD1
TGTGCCAGCAGTAAAGCAGGGGGCGGTCAGCCCCAGCATTTT	CASSKAGGGQPQHF	.	TRBJ1-5	TRBV27	TRBD1
TGTGCCAGCAGTGAATTGTTTAACACTGAAGCTTTCTTT	CASSELFNTEAFF	.	TRBJ1-1	TRBV2	.
TGTGCCTGGGACTCGGCACAGGATAGCAATCAGCCCCAGCATTTT	CAWDSAQDSNQPQHF	.	TRBJ1-5	TRBV30	.
TGCGCCAGCAGCTTAGGACAGGGTGTTCAGCCCCAGCATTTT	CASSLGQGVQPQHF	.	TRBJ1-5	TRBV5-1	TRBD1
TGCGCCAGCAGTGACAGGGGCGGCGGAGATACGCAGTATTTT	CASSDRGGGDTQYF	.	TRBJ2-3	TRBV10-1	.
TGCGCCACCAGCCGACCCTTCCGAGTTGAGAACACCGGGGAGCTGTTTTTT	CATSRPFRVENTGELFF	.	TRBJ2-2	TRBV4-1	.
TGTGCCAGCAGATCGGGGGGCGCTGGGGCCAACGTCCTGACTTTC	CASRSGGAGANVLTF	.	TRBJ2-6	TRBV6-5	.
TGTGCCGGACGGGACAGGGGCTACATTCAGTACTTC	CAGRDRGYIQYF	.	TRBJ2-4	TRBV2	TRBD1
TGTGCCAGCTCATTGGGACAGGCCCTAACCGGGGAGCTGTTTTTT	CASSLGQALTGELFF	.	TRBJ2-2	TRBV18	TRBD1
TGTGCCAGCAGTGAAAGAGAGGGGGGAGAAGCTTTCTTT	CASSEREGGEAFF	.	TRBJ1-1	TRBV2	.
TGTGCCAGCAGTTTTTTCGGGAGCGCCGGGGAGCTGTTTTTT	CASSFFGSAGELFF	.	TRBJ2-2	TRBV28	.